This T cell receptor (beta chain) derives from a study of brain T cells in children with intractable seizures. Findings of the study overall: HCMV serostatus was not known, and viral specificity came from CDR3 similarity only. Pre-surgery blood may have been undersampled, hiding some clones.

Documented time point: blood from clinic visit 5 months post-surgery; TSC patient then seizure free. Only cases whose brain tissue showed the highest T cell transcript signatures were sequenced. Patients received at least one anti-epileptic drug before surgery. Notes on this clone: Its antigen is not identified.

Trimming took 5 bases from V and 3 from J; bases not matched to a gene: 15. Germline lookup yields CDR1 PRHDT and CDR2 FYEKMQ (reference sequence). The CDR3 sequence is 18 residues long. Here immunoSEQ multiplex PCR was the method, and the copy in TCRdb shows in-frame clones only, minus some. In the table there are 300,000 to 400,000 clones, about 93% of which are singletons. This TCR was recovered from a boy under three years old with tuberous sclerosis and intractable seizures. Sequencing was performed on peripheral blood, taken more than 4 months after surgery. V is TRBV13 and J is TRBJ1-2; 10 nucleotides agree with TRBD1. CDR3: CASSLYGAGTGVDYGYTF. DNA for the CDR3: TGTGCCAGCAGCCTCTACGGAGCCGGGACAGGGGTCGACTATGGCTACACCTTC. Looking up the rest from reference TRBV13 and TRBJ1-2 gives the full variable domain: AAGVIQSPRHLIKEKRETATLKCYPIPRHDTVYWYQQGPGQDPQFLISFYEKMQSDKGSIPDRFSAQQFSDYHSELNMSSLELGDSALYFCASSLYGAGTGVDYGYTFGSGTRLTVV.